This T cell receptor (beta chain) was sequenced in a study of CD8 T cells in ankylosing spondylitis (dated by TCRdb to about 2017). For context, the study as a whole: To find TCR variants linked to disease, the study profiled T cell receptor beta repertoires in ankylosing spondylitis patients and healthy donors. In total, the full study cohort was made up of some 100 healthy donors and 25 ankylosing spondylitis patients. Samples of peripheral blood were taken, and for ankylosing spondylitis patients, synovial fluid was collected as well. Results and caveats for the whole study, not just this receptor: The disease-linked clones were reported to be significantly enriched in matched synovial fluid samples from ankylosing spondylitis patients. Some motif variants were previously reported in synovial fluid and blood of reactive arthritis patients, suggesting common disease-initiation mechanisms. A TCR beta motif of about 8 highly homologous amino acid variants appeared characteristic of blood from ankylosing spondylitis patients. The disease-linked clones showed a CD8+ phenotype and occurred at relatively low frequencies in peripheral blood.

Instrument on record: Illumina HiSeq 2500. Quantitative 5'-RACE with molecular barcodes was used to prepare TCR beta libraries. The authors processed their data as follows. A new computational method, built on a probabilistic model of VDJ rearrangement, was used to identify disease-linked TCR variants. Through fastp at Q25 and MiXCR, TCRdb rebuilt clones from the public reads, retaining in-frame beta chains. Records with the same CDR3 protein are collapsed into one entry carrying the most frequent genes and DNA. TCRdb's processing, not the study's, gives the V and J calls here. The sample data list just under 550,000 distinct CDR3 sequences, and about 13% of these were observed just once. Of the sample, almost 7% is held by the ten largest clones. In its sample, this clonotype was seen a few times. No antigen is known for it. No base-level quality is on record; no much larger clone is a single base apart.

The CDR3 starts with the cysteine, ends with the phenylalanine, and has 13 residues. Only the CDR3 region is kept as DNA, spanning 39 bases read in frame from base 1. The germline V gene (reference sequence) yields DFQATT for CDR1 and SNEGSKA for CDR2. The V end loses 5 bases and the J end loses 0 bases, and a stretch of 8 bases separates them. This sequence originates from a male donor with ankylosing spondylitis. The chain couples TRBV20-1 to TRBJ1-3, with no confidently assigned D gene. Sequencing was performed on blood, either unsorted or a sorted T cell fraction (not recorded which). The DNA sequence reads TGCAGTGCTGAGGAGTTCTCTGGAAACACCATATATTTT. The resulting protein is CSAEEFSGNTIYF.